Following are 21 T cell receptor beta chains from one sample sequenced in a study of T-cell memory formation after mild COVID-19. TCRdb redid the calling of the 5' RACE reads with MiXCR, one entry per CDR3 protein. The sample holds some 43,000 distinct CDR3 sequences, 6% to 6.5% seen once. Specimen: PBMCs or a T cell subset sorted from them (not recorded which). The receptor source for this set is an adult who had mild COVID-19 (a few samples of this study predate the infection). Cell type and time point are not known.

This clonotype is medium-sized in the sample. The CDR3 is CASSLEAGGWVGYNEQFF. As DNA, the CDR3 is TGTGCCAGCAGCTTAGAGGCGGGAGGTTGGGTTGGCTACAATGAGCAGTTCTTC. The gene calls are TRBV7-6 and TRBJ2-1; 8 bases fit TRBD2. V lost 1 base to trimming and J lost 3 bases; unmatched junction nucleotides: 11. The CDR3 sequence is 18 residues long. Germline-derived CDR1 and CDR2 are SGHVS and FNYEAQ.

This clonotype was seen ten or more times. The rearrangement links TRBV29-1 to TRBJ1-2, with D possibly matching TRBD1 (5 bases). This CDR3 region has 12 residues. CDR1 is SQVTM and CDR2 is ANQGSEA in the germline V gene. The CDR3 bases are TGCGTCTCCCGTGGGACGAACTATGGCTACACCTTC. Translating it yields CVSRGTNYGYTF.

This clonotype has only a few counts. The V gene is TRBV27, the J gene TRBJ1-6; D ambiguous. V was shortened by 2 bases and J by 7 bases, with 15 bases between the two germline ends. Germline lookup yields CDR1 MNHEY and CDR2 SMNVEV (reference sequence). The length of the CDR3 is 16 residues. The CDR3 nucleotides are TGTGCCAGCAGTTTACTTGCCTTAAATCCCAATTCACCCCTCCACTTT. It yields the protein CASSLLALNPNSPLHF.

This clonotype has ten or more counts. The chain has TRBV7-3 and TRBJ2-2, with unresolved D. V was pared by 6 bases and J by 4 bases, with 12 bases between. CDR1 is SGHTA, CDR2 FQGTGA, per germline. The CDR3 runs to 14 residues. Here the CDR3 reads CASRGTDSTGELFF. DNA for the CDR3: TGTGCCAGCAGGGGAACGGATTCCACCGGGGAGCTGTTTTTT.

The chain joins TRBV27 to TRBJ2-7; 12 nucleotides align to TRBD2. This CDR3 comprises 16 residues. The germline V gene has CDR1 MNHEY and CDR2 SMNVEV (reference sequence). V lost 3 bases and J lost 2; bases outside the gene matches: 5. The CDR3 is CASSFRTSGNPYEQYF. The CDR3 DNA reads TGTGCCAGCAGTTTCCGGACTAGCGGGAATCCCTACGAGCAGTACTTC.

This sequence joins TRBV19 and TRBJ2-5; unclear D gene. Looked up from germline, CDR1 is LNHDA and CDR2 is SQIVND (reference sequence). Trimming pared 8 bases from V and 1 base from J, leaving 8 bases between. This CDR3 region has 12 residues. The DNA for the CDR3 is TGTGCCAGTTCGCGGAGCCAAGAGACCCAGTACTTC. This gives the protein CASSRSQETQYF.

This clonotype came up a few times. The CDR3 bases are TGTGCCAGCAGTCTACAGGTTTCCTATGGCTACACCTTC. It yields the protein CASSLQVSYGYTF. The chain uses TRBV28 and TRBJ1-2; weak D call: TRBD1 (5 bases). Germline V gene sequence: CDR1 MDHEN, CDR2 SYDVKM. V lost 5 bases and J lost 4, with 11 bases in between. The CDR3 loop spans 13 amino acids.

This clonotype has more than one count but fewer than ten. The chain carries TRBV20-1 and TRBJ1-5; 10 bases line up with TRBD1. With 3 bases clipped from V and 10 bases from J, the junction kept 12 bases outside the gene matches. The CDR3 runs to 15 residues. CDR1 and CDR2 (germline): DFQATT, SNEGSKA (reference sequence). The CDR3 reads CSARGNRDRGTPQHF. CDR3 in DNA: TGCAGTGCTAGGGGGAACCGGGACAGGGGAACACCCCAGCATTTT.

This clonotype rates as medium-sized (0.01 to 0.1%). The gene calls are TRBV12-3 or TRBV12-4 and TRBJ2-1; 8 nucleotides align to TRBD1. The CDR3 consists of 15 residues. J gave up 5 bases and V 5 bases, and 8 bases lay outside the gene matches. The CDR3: CASSLGQGWDNEQFF. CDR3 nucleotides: TGTGCCAGCAGTCTAGGACAGGGCTGGGACAATGAGCAGTTCTTC.

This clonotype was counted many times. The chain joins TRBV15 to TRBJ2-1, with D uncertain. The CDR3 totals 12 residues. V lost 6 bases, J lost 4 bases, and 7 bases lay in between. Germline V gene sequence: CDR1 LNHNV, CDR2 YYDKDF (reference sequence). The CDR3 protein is CATSLGYNEQFF. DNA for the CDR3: TGTGCCACCAGTCTGGGATACAATGAGCAGTTCTTC.

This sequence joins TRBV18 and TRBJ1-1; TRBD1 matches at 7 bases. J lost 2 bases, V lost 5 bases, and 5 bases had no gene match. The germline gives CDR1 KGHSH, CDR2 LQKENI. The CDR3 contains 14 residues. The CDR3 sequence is CASSVTGLNTEAFF. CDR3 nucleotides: TGTGCCAGCTCAGTGACAGGGTTAAACACTGAAGCTTTCTTT.

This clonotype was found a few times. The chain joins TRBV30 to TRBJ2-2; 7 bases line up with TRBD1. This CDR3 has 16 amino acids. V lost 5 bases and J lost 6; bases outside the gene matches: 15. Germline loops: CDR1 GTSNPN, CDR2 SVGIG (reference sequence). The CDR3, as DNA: TGTGCCTGGGGCTCTGGGTTGACAGGGAGATCCGGGGAGCTGTTTTTT. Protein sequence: CAWGSGLTGRSGELFF.

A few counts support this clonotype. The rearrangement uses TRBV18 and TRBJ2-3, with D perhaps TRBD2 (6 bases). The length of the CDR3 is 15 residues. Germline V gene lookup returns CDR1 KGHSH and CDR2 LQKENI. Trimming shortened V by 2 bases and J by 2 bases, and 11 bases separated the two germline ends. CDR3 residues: CASSPRRGSTDTQYF. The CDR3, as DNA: TGTGCCAGCTCACCAAGGAGGGGCTCCACAGATACGCAGTATTTT.

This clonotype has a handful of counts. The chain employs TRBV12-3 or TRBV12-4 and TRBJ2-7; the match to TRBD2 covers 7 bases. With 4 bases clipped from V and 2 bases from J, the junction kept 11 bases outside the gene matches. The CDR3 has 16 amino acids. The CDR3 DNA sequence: TGTGCCAGCAGTTACCACGGCGGGGGTTCCACCTACGAGCAGTACTTC. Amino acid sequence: CASSYHGGGSTYEQYF.

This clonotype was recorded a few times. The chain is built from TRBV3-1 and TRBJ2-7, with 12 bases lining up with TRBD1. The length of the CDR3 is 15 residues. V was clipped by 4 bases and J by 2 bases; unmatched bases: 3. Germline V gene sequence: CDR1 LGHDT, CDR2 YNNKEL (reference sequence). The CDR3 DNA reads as TGTGCCAGCAGCCCCGGGACAGGGGGCGCCTACGAGCAGTACTTC. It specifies CASSPGTGGAYEQYF.

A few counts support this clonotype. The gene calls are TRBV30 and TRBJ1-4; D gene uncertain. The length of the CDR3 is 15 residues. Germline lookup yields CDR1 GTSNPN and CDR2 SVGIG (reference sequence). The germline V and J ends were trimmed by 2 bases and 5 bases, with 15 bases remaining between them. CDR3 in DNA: TGTGCCTGGAGTACCCACATAGAGCTAAATGAAAAACTGTTTTTT. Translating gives CAWSTHIELNEKLFF. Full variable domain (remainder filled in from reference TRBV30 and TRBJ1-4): SQTIHQWPATLVQPVGSPLSLECTVEGTSNPNLYWYRQAAGRGLQLLFYSVGIGQISSEVPQNLSASRPQDRQFILSSKKLLLSDSGFYLCAWSTHIELNEKLFFGSGTQLSVL.

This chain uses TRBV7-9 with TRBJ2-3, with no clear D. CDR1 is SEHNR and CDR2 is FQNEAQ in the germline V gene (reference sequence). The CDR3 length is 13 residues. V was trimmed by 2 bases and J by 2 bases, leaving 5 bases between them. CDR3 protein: CASSLSTTDTQYF. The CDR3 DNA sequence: TGTGCCAGCAGCTTAAGCACCACAGATACGCAGTATTTT.

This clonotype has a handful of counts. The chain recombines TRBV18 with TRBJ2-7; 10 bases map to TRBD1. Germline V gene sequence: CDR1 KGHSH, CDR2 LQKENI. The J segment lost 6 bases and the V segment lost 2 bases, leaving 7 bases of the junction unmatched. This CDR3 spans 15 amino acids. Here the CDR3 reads CASSPGGTGVGEQYF. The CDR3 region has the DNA TGTGCCAGCTCACCAGGAGGGACAGGGGTTGGCGAGCAGTACTTC.

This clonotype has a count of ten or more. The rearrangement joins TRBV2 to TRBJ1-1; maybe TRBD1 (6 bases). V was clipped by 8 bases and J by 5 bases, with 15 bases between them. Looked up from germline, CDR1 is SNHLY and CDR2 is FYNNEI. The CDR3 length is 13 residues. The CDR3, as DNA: TGTGCCAGCTCTCAGGAGGGGGGAACTGAAGCTTTCTTT. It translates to CASSQEGGTEAFF.

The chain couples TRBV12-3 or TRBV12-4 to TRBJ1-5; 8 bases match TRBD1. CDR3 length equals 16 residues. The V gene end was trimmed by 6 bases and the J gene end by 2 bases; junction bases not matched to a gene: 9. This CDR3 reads CASSKTGARGNQPQHF. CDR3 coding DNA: TGTGCCAGCAGCAAGACAGGGGCAAGGGGCAATCAGCCCCAGCATTTT.

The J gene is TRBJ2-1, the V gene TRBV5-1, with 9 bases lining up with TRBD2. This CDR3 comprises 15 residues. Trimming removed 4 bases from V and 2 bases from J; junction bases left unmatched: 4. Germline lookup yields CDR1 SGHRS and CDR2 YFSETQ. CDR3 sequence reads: CASSQTSGTYNEQFF. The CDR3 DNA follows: TGCGCCAGCAGCCAGACTAGCGGAACCTACAATGAGCAGTTCTTC.